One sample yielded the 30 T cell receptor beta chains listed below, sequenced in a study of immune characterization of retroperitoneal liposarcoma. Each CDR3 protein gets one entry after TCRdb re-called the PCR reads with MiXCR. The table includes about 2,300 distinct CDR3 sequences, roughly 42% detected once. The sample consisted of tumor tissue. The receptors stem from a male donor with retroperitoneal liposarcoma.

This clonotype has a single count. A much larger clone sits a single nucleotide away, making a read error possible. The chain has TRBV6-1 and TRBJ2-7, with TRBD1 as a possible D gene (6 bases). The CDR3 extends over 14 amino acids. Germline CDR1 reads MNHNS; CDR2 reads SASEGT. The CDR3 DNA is TGTGCCCGCAGTCGTTGGGACATCCCCAGCGAGCAGTACTTC. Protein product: CARSRWDIPSEQYF.

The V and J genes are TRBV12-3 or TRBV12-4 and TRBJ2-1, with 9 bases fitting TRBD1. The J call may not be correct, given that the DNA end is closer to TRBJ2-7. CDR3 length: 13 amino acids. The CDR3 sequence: CASGRTGDPKQYF. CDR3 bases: TGTGCCAGCGGAAGGACAGGGGACCCCAAGCAGTACTTC.

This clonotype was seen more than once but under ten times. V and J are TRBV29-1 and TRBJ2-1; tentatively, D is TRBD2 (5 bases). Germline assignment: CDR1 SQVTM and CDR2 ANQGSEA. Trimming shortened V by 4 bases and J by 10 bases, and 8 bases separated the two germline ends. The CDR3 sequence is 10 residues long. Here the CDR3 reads CSVGTGEQFF. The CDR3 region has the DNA TGCAGCGTTGGAACGGGAGAGCAGTTCTTC.

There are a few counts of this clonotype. The CDR3 region is CASSAFGTGASNQPQHF. The CDR3 DNA reads TGTGCCAGCAGTGCGTTCGGGACAGGGGCGAGCAATCAGCCCCAGCATTTT. The chain employs TRBV6-1 and TRBJ1-5, with 10 bases matching TRBD1. From germline, CDR1 is MNHNS and CDR2 SASEGT. The CDR3 totals 17 residues. V shed 4 bases, J shed 1 base, and the junction held 7 bases outside the gene matches.

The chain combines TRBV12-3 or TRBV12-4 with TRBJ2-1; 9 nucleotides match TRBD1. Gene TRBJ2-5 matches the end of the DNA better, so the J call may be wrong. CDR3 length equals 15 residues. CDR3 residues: CASSSDRGTEETQYF. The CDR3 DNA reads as TGTGCCAGCAGTTCCGACAGGGGGACCGAAGAGACCCAGTACTTC.

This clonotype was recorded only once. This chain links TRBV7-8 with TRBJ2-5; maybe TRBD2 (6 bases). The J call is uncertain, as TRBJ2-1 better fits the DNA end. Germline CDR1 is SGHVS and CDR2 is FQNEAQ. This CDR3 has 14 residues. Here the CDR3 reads CASALTRTYNEQFF. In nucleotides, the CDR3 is TGTGCCAGCGCGTTGACTAGGACCTACAATGAGCAGTTCTTC.

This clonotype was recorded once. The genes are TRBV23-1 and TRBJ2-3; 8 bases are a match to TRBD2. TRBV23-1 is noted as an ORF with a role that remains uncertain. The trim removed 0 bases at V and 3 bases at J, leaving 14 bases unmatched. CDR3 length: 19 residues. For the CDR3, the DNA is TGCGCCAGCAGTCAATCGGGGGGCGAGCGGGAGCTACCAACAGATACGCAGTATTTT. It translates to CASSQSGGERELPTDTQYF.

CDR3 amino acids: CASARDLVWNEQFF. As DNA, the CDR3 is TGTGCCAGCGCAAGGGACCTGGTCTGGAATGAGCAGTTCTTC. The genes are TRBV6-1 and TRBJ2-1, with D possibly being TRBD1 or TRBD2 (5 bases each). The germline V gene has CDR1 MNHNS and CDR2 SASEGT. The CDR3 is 14 residues long. Trimming took 8 bases from V and 7 from J, leaving 18 bases between them.

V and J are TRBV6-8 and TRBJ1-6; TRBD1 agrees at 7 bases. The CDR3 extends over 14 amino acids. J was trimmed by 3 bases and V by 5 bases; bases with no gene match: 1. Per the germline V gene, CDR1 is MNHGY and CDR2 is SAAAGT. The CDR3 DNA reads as TGTGCCAGCAGTCGGGACAGCTATAATTCACCCCTCCACTTT. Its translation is CASSRDSYNSPLHF.

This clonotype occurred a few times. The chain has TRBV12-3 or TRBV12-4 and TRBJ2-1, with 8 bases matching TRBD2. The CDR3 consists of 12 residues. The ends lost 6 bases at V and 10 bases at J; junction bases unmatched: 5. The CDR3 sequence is CASSRTSWEQFF. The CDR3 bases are TGTGCCAGCAGCCGGACTAGCTGGGAGCAGTTCTTC.

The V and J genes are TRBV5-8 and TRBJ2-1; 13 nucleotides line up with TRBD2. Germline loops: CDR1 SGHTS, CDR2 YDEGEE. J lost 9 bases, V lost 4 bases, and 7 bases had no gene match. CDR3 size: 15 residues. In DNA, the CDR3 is TGTGCCAGCAGCCCAGGACTAGCGGGAGTGAGTGAGCAGTTCTTC. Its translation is CASSPGLAGVSEQFF.

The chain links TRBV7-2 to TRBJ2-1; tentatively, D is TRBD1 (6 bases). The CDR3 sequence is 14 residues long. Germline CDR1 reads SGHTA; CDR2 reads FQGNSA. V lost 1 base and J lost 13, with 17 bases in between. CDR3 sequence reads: CASSLDRAQETQFF. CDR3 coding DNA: TGTGCCAGCAGCTTAGACAGGGCTCAAGAGACCCAGTTCTTC.

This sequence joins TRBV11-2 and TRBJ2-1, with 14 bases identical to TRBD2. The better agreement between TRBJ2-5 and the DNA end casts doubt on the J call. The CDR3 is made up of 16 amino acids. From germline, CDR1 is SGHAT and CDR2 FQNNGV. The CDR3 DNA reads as TGTGCCAGCAGCCCCGGGCGGACTAGCGGGAGGGAGACCCAGTACTTC. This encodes CASSPGRTSGRETQYF.

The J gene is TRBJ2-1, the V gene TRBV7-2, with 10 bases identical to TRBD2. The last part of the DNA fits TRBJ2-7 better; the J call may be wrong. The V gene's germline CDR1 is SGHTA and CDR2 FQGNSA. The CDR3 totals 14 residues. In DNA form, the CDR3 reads TGTGCCAGCAGCTTACTAGCGGGGGCCTACGAGCAGTACTTC. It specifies CASSLLAGAYEQYF.

CDR3: CASSLGTDSTEAFF. The CDR3 DNA follows: TGTGCCAGCAGTTTAGGGACAGACTCCACTGAAGCTTTCTTT. This sequence joins TRBV12-3 or TRBV12-4 and TRBJ1-1, with D possibly TRBD1 on 6 matching bases. The CDR3 is 14 residues long. The V end lost 1 base, the J end lost 4 bases, and 10 bases lay between the germline ends.

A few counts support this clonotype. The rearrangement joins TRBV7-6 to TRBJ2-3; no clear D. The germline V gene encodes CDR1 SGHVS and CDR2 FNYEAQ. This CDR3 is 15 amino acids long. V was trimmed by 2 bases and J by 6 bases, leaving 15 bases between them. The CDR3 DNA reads TGTGCCAGCAGCTTACTACCGTTGAGATCCGATACGCAGTATTTT. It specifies CASSLLPLRSDTQYF.

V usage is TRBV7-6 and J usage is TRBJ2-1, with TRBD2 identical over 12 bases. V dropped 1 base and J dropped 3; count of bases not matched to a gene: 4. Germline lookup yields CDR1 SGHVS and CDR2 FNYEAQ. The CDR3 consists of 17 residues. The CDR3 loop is CASSLGGLAGYYNEQFF. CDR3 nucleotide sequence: TGTGCCAGCAGCTTAGGGGGACTAGCGGGCTACTACAATGAGCAGTTCTTC.

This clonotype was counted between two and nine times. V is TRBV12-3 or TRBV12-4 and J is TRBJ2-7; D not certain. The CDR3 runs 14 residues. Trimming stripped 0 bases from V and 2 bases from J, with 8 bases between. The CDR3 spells CASSLAGGPYEQYF. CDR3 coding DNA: TGTGCCAGCAGTTTAGCGGGTGGCCCCTACGAGCAGTACTTC.

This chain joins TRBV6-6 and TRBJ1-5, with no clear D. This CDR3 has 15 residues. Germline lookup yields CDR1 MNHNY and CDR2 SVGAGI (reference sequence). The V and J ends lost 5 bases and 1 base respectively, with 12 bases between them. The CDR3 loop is CASSTSGRSNQPQHF. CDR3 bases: TGTGCCAGCAGTACCTCCGGAAGGAGCAATCAGCCCCAGCATTTT.

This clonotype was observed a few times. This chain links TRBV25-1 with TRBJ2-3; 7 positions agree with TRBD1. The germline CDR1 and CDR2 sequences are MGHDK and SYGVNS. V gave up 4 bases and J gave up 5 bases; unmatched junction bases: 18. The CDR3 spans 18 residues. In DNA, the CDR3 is TGTGCCAGCAGTGTTCCACGGGACAGCCATTTGAGATTAGATACGCAGTATTTT. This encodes CASSVPRDSHLRLDTQYF.

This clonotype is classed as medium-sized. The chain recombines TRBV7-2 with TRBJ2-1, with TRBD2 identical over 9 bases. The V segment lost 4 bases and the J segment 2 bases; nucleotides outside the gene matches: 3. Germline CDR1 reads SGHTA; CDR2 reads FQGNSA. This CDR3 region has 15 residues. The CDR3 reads CASSSLAGPYNEQFF. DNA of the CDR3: TGTGCCAGCAGCTCTCTAGCGGGACCCTACAATGAGCAGTTCTTC.

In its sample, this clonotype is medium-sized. In DNA form, the CDR3 reads TGTGCCAGCAGTGAATCCGGGGATCCAGATACGCAGTATTTT. Translation: CASSESGDPDTQYF. The chain is built from TRBV6-1 and TRBJ2-3; D possibly corresponds to TRBD2 (5 bases). This CDR3 has 14 amino acids. The germline CDR1 and CDR2 sequences are MNHNS and SASEGT. With 2 bases removed from V and 4 bases from J, the gap between germline ends came to 10 bases.

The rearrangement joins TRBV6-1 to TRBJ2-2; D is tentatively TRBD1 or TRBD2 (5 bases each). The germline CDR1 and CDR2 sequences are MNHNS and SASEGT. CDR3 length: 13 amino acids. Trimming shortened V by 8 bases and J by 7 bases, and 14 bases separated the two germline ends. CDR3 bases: TGTGCCAGCGGGGCTGACCGGGGCGGGGAGCTGTTTTTT. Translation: CASGADRGGELFF.

For the CDR3, the DNA is TGTGCCAGCCAGGCACCCAACTATGGCTACACCTTC. Its translation is CASQAPNYGYTF. J is TRBJ1-2 and V is TRBV6-1; D gene ambiguous. Per the germline V gene, CDR1 is MNHNS and CDR2 is SASEGT. The length of the CDR3 is 12 residues. The germline V and J ends were trimmed by 8 bases and 2 bases, with 9 bases remaining between them.

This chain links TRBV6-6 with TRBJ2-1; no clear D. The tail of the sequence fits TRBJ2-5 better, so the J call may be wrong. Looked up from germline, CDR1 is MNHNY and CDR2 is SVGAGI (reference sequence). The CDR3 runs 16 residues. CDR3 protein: CASSHNPLTPPETQYF. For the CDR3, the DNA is TGTGCCAGCAGTCATAACCCCCTTACACCCCCAGAGACCCAGTACTTC.

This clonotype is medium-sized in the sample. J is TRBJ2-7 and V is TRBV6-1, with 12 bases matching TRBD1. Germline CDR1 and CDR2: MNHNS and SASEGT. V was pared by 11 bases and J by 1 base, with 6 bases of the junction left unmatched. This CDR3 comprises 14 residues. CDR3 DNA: TGTGCCTACGGGACAGGGGGCGCTTCCTACGAGCAGTACTTC. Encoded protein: CAYGTGGASYEQYF.

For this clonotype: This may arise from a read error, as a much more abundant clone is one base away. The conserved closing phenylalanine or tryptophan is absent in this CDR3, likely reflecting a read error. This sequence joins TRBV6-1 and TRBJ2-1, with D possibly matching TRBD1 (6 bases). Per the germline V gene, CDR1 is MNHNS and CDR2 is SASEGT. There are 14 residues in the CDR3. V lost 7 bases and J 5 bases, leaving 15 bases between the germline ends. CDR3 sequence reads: CASKKWTENNEQFL. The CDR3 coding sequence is TGTGCCAGCAAAAAGTGGACAGAAAACAATGAGCAGTTCTTA.

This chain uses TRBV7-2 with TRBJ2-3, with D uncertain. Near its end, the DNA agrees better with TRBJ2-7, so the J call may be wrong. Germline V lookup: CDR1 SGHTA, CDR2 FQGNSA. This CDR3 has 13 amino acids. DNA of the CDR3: TGTGCCAGCAGCTTAGTGCGAGAAGCCGAGCAGTACTTC. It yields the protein CASSLVREAEQYF.

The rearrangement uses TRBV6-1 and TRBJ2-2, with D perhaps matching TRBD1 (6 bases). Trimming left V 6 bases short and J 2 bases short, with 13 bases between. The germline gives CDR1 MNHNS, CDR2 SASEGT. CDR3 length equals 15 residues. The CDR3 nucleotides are TGTGCCAGCAGCCGAACAGGGACCAACACCGGGGAGCTGTTTTTT. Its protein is CASSRTGTNTGELFF.

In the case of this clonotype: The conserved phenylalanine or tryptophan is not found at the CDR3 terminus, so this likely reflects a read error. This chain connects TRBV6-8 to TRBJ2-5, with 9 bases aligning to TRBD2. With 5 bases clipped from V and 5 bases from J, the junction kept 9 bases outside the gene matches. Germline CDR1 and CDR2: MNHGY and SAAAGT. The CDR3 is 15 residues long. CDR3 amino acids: CASSVGGRAMETQYC. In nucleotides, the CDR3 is TGTGCCAGCAGTGTTGGCGGGAGGGCCATGGAGACCCAGTACTGT.